Presented here are 10 T cell receptor beta chains from one specimen sequenced in a study of CD8 T cells in ankylosing spondylitis (dated by TCRdb to between 2016 and 2019). To prepare the library, 5' RACE was applied. Instrument on record: Illumina HiSeq 2500. TCRdb redid the processing of the public reads, applying fastp at Q25 and MiXCR, and retained in-frame beta chains. Rows are combined by CDR3 protein, so each entry shows the most common genes and DNA. The sample table lists around 130,000 distinct CDR3 sequences, 7% of them with a count of one. Less than 15% of the sample is held by the ten biggest clonotypes. The sequencing input was blood, either unsorted or a sorted T cell fraction (not recorded which). The source of these receptors is a male donor with ankylosing spondylitis or in good health (not recorded which).

In its sample, this clonotype was seen many times. The genes are TRBV5-1 and TRBJ2-2, with D perhaps assigned TRBD1 or TRBD2 (5 bases each). The germline gives CDR1 SGHRS, CDR2 YFSETQ. This CDR3 is built from 16 residues. The germline V and J ends were trimmed by 0 bases and 1 base, with 10 bases remaining between them. The CDR3 spells CASSLEGRRNTGELFF. CDR3 DNA sequence: TGCGCCAGCAGCTTGGAGGGACGGAGGAACACCGGGGAGCTGTTTTTT.

At least ten counts were recorded for this clonotype. V and J are TRBV5-1 and TRBJ2-7, with D perhaps matching TRBD2 (6 bases). Germline V gene sequence: CDR1 SGHRS, CDR2 YFSETQ. V was cut by 0 bases and J by 3 bases, with 7 bases left in between. The CDR3 has 13 amino acids. In DNA, the CDR3 is TGCGCCAGCAGCTTGGGACTAGGCTACGAGCAGTACTTC. Translated, it gives CASSLGLGYEQYF.

This clonotype was detected ten times or more. This chain connects TRBV20-1 to TRBJ2-7, with 11 bases identical to TRBD2. The CDR3 contains 14 residues. With V trimmed by 5 bases and J by 3 bases, 6 bases remained unmatched. Germline loops: CDR1 DFQATT, CDR2 SNEGSKA (reference sequence). This chain's CDR3 is CSAPTGTSGYEQYF. The CDR3 DNA sequence: TGCAGTGCTCCCACCGGGACTAGCGGCTACGAGCAGTACTTC.

The J gene is TRBJ2-1, the V gene TRBV5-1; possibly TRBD1 for D (5 bases). The CDR3 runs 12 residues. Germline V CDR1 and CDR2: SGHRS, YFSETQ. The germline V and J ends were trimmed by 4 bases and 8 bases, with 10 bases remaining between them. In nucleotides, the CDR3 is TGCGCCAGCAGCCCCTCAGGGTATGAGCAGTTCTTC. This encodes CASSPSGYEQFF.

This clonotype has a count of ten or more. The chain recombines TRBV10-2 with TRBJ1-5, with 7 bases identical to TRBD1. In germline, CDR1 is WSHSY, CDR2 SAAADI. Trimming at V came to 6 bases and at J to 7 bases, leaving 9 bases not matched to a gene. This CDR3 has 14 residues. In DNA form, the CDR3 reads TGCGCCAGCAGGGGGACAGCCCAGGGGCAGCCCCAGCATTTT. Protein sequence: CASRGTAQGQPQHF.

The sample holds many counts of this clonotype. The genes are TRBV5-1 and TRBJ2-7; a weak D match, TRBD2 (5 bases). CDR3 length equals 13 residues. Trimming stripped 4 bases from V and 2 bases from J, with 10 bases between. Germline V lookup: CDR1 SGHRS, CDR2 YFSETQ. This chain's CDR3 is CASSPRTPYEQYF. Here the CDR3 DNA reads TGCGCCAGCAGCCCGAGGACTCCCTACGAGCAGTACTTC.

This clonotype was detected ten times or more. The rearrangement joins TRBV5-4 to TRBJ2-1, with TRBD2 identical over 13 bases. The germline gives CDR1 SGHNT, CDR2 YYREEE (reference sequence). This CDR3 has 16 residues. The trim removed 3 bases at V and 9 bases at J, leaving 9 bases unmatched. CDR3 protein: CASSWRTSGRGFEQFF. The CDR3 nucleotides read TGTGCCAGCAGCTGGAGGACTAGCGGGAGAGGTTTTGAGCAGTTCTTC.

The rearrangement uses TRBV5-1 and TRBJ2-7, with TRBD2 matching over 11 bases. CDR1 SGHRS and CDR2 YFSETQ come from the germline V gene. V shed 4 bases, J shed 6 bases, and the junction held 12 bases outside the gene matches. The CDR3 contains 16 residues. The DNA for the CDR3 is TGCGCCAGCAGCGGGGGGACTAGCGGCTCTACCCCCGAGCAGTACTTC. Its translation is CASSGGTSGSTPEQYF.

In this sample, this clonotype turned up many times. The chain recombines TRBV7-3 with TRBJ2-2, with 13 bases matching TRBD2. CDR1 is SGHTA and CDR2 is FQGTGA in the germline V gene. The CDR3 runs to 15 residues. The V gene end was trimmed by 5 bases and the J gene end by 7 bases; junction bases not matched to a gene: 4. The CDR3 sequence: CASSPGLAGIGELFF. The CDR3 DNA follows: TGTGCCAGCAGCCCGGGACTAGCGGGAATCGGGGAGCTGTTTTTT.

This clonotype was observed at least ten times. The V call is TRBV5-1, the J call TRBJ2-1; 7 positions agree with TRBD2. CDR3 length: 15 amino acids. Germline V CDR1 and CDR2: SGHRS, YFSETQ. V was pared by 2 bases and J by 4 bases, with 6 bases of the junction left unmatched. The CDR3 coding sequence is TGCGCCAGCAGCTTCGTGGGGGGGACGTACAATGAGCAGTTCTTC. It is translated as CASSFVGGTYNEQFF.